This entry lists 22 T cell receptor beta chains sequenced from one sample in a study of OX40 agonist ivuxolimab in advanced cancers. Profiling relied on immunoSEQ multiplex PCR, and the TCRdb table lists in-frame clones only, not all of them. The sample includes tens of thousands of clones, less than 90% of them seen just once. The source material was CD4+ or CD8+ T cells sorted from blood, sampled in a trial of the OX40 agonist ivuxolimab. Receptor source: an adult with an advanced solid tumor such as melanoma, head and neck, liver or kidney cancer.

J is TRBJ2-3 and V is TRBV2, with D unclear. Germline-derived CDR1 and CDR2 are SNHLY and FYNNEI. This CDR3 comprises 13 residues. Trimming pared 3 bases from V and 2 bases from J, leaving 6 bases between. The CDR3 DNA sequence: TGTGCCAGCAGTGATAGGCTCACAGATACGCAGTATTTT. Its protein is CASSDRLTDTQYF.

The V gene is TRBV19, the J gene TRBJ1-2; no firm D call. Germline loops: CDR1 LNHDA, CDR2 SQIVND (reference sequence). The CDR3 has 12 residues. Trimming cost V 3 bases and J 4 bases, with 6 bases left between them. As DNA, the CDR3 is TGTGCCAGTAGTATCCCGTTCTATGGCTACACCTTC. It translates to CASSIPFYGYTF.

This clone has a handful of counts. The rearrangement joins TRBV28 to TRBJ2-6; D ambiguous. V dropped 2 bases and J dropped 0 bases, with 11 bases sitting between them. Germline V gene lookup returns CDR1 MDHEN and CDR2 SYDVKM. This CDR3 has 17 residues. CDR3 in amino acids: CASSLRRSYSGANVLTF. CDR3 DNA sequence: TGTGCCAGCAGTTTAAGGCGGTCCTACTCTGGGGCCAACGTCCTGACTTTC.

In this sample, this clone turned up once. The chain links TRBV5-1 to TRBJ2-7; D is undetermined. Germline CDR1 is SGHRS and CDR2 is YFSETQ. There are 13 residues in the CDR3. V dropped 0 bases and J dropped 3 bases, with 7 bases sitting between them. CDR3 DNA sequence: TGCGCCAGCAGCTTGGGGCTAGTCTACGAGCAGTACTTC. Residues: CASSLGLVYEQYF.

V gene TRBV18 combines with J gene TRBJ2-1, with 13 bases lining up with TRBD2. In germline, CDR1 is KGHSH, CDR2 LQKENI. The CDR3 totals 15 residues. V dropped 2 bases and J dropped 9; count of bases not matched to a gene: 4. The CDR3 reads CASSPGLAGEGEQFF. The CDR3 DNA is TGTGCCAGCTCACCAGGACTAGCGGGAGAAGGTGAGCAGTTCTTC.

The V and J genes are TRBV6-5 and TRBJ1-4; D is unresolved. Deletions cut 6 bases from V and 4 bases from J, with 9 bases between. The CDR3 is 13 amino acids. The germline V gene has CDR1 MNHEY and CDR2 SVGAGI. CDR3 nucleotide sequence: TGTGCCAGCAGCCGGTCGTTTAATGAAAAACTGTTTTTT. It codes for CASSRSFNEKLFF.

The chain joins TRBV6-6 to TRBJ2-1; TRBD1 aligns across 8 bases. The V gene's germline CDR1 is MNHNY and CDR2 SVGAGI (reference sequence). This CDR3 is built from 11 residues. Trimming cost V 9 bases and J 8 bases; bases outside gene matches: 3. The CDR3 sequence is CASLQGDEQFF. CDR3 DNA: TGTGCCAGTCTACAGGGGGATGAGCAGTTCTTC.

The chain joins TRBV21-1 to TRBJ2-7; the listed D gene, TRBD2, was not tested against the DNA. TRBV21-1 is a pseudogene segment. CDR3 length equals 16 residues. CDR3 nucleotides: TGTGCCAGCAGCAAAATCGGCGGGGGCGCAACCTACGAGCAGTACTTC. Residues: CASSKIGGGATYEQYF.

The gene calls are TRBV4-2 and TRBJ2-5, with 9 bases lining up with TRBD2. Germline trimming cut 4 bases from V and 4 bases from J; bases unmatched to any gene: 4. The germline gives CDR1 LGHNA, CDR2 YNFKEQ. The CDR3 runs 14 residues. DNA of the CDR3: TGTGCCAGCAGCCTTAGCGGGAGATCAGAGACCCAGTACTTC. This codes for CASSLSGRSETQYF.

This chain connects TRBV7-2 to TRBJ2-3, with 12 bases matching TRBD2. The germline V gene encodes CDR1 SGHTA and CDR2 FQGNSA. This CDR3 has 17 amino acids. The trim removed 0 bases at V and 6 bases at J, leaving 7 bases unmatched. This chain's CDR3 is CASSLAASGGVFDTQYF. The CDR3 DNA is TGTGCCAGCAGCTTAGCCGCTAGCGGGGGGGTTTTTGATACGCAGTATTTT.

The chain is built from TRBV7-2 and TRBJ2-7; no clear D gene. Germline values: CDR1 SGHTA, CDR2 FQGNSA. V was cut by 3 bases and J by 2 bases, with 14 bases left in between. This CDR3 has 15 residues. CDR3 residues: CASSLNRRSAYEQYF. CDR3 nucleotides: TGTGCCAGCAGCTTGAACAGACGGTCGGCCTACGAGCAGTACTTC.

J is TRBJ2-1 and V is TRBV7-2; the match to TRBD2 covers 10 bases. CDR3 length equals 14 residues. The germline gives CDR1 SGHTA, CDR2 FQGNSA. The V segment lost 2 bases and the J segment 5 bases; nucleotides outside the gene matches: 0. The CDR3 loop is CASSLTSGDNEQFF. CDR3 in DNA: TGTGCCAGCAGCTTAACTAGCGGGGACAATGAGCAGTTCTTC.

This clone was picked up one time. Other DNA sequences from this sample encode an identical CDR3 as well. The rearrangement uses TRBV7-3 and TRBJ1-1; D might be TRBD1 (6 bases). The CDR3 runs to 15 residues. V was clipped by 0 bases and J by 1 base, with 9 bases between them. Germline CDR1 reads SGHTA; CDR2 reads FQGTGA. In DNA form, the CDR3 reads TGTGCCAGCAGCTTAACTGGCAGGGGGAACACTGAAGCTTTCTTT. Protein sequence: CASSLTGRGNTEAFF.

This clone appeared once. This chain links TRBV21-1 with TRBJ2-1; the table's D gene call, TRBD2, was not cross checked with the DNA. TRBV21-1 is termed a pseudogene. This CDR3 contains 16 residues. Written as DNA, the CDR3 is TGTGCCAGCAGCAATTCCCCCGCCGGGGGGGCGCTTGAGCAGTTCTTC. Protein sequence: CASSNSPAGGALEQFF.

V is TRBV19 and J is TRBJ1-1; 7 positions agree with TRBD1. This CDR3 has 14 amino acids. Germline V lookup: CDR1 LNHDA, CDR2 SQIVND (reference sequence). V lost 7 bases and J lost 5; bases outside the gene matches: 10. The CDR3 is CASMRRGQVTEAFF. DNA for the CDR3: TGTGCCAGTATGAGGAGGGGGCAGGTTACTGAAGCTTTCTTT.

V gene TRBV25-1 combines with J gene TRBJ1-5; TRBD1 might be the D (6 bases). V lost 3 bases and J 3 bases, leaving 15 bases between the germline ends. CDR1 and CDR2 (germline): MGHDK, SYGVNS. This CDR3 comprises 16 residues. For the CDR3, the DNA is TGTGCCAGCAGTGAGGGGGGACAAAGGTTCAATCAGCCCCAGCATTTT. It codes for CASSEGGQRFNQPQHF.

The chain combines TRBV7-2 with TRBJ1-5, with 7 positions matching TRBD1. Germline V gives CDR1 SGHTA, CDR2 FQGNSA. V lost 5 bases, J lost 9 bases, and 13 bases stayed unmatched. This CDR3 has 15 amino acids. As DNA, the CDR3 is TGTGCCAGCAGCCTTCGACAGGGAGGGTGGCGGCCCCAGCATTTT. Translation gives CASSLRQGGWRPQHF.

V and J are TRBV4-2 and TRBJ1-2; D may be TRBD1 (5 bases). Trimming took off 4 bases at V and 2 bases at J, with 17 bases between the two ends. Germline values: CDR1 LGHNA, CDR2 YNFKEQ. There are 16 residues in the CDR3. The CDR3 DNA reads TGTGCCAGCAGCCCCACGGCCCAGGCAGGGAACTATGGCTACACCTTC. It yields the protein CASSPTAQAGNYGYTF.

The V gene is TRBV30, the J gene TRBJ2-3, with 7 bases aligning to TRBD1. Germline lookup yields CDR1 GTSNPN and CDR2 SVGIG (reference sequence). Germline trimming cut 4 bases from V and 2 bases from J; bases unmatched to any gene: 6. This CDR3 comprises 14 residues. CDR3 region: CAWKTGQFTDTQYF. CDR3 nucleotide sequence: TGTGCCTGGAAGACGGGACAGTTCACAGATACGCAGTATTTT.

Worth noting for this clone: The sample contains more than one DNA sequence encoding this CDR3. The chain uses TRBV5-1 and TRBJ2-1, with TRBD2 matching 13 bases. Germline V gene sequence: CDR1 SGHRS, CDR2 YFSETQ. Trimming removed 0 bases from V and 4 bases from J; junction bases left unmatched: 4. The CDR3 sequence is 17 residues long. The CDR3 DNA sequence: TGCGCCAGCAGCTTGGGACTAGCGGGGGGATCATACAATGAGCAGTTCTTC. Translation gives CASSLGLAGGSYNEQFF. The complete variable domain, with remaining parts taken from reference TRBV5-1 and TRBJ2-1, reads KAGVTQTPRYLIKTRGQQVTLSCSPISGHRSVSWYQQTPGQGLQFLFEYFSETQRNKGNFPGRFSGRQFSNSRSEMNVSTLELGDSALYLCASSLGLAGGSYNEQFFGPGTRLTVL.

A remark on this clone: This sample also contains other DNA sequences that code for the same CDR3. The V call is TRBV18, the J call TRBJ1-5; D is perhaps TRBD1 (6 bases). This CDR3 region has 15 residues. Trimming shortened V by 1 base and J by 4 bases, and 11 bases separated the two germline ends. Germline lookup yields CDR1 KGHSH and CDR2 LQKENI. The CDR3 reads CASSPLGQPNQPQHF. The CDR3, as DNA: TGTGCCAGCTCACCACTCGGACAGCCGAATCAGCCCCAGCATTTT. The complete variable domain, with remaining parts taken from reference TRBV18 and TRBJ1-5, reads NAGVMQNPRHLVRRRGQEARLRCSPMKGHSHVYWYRQLPEEGLKFMVYLQKENIIDESGMPKERFSAEFPKEGPSILRIQQVVRGDSAAYFCASSPLGQPNQPQHFGDGTRLSIL.

The gene calls are TRBV7-2 and TRBJ2-5; D gene ambiguous. V gave up 1 base and J gave up 5 bases, with 2 bases separating them. The CDR3 runs 11 residues. Germline CDR1 is SGHTA and CDR2 is FQGNSA. In DNA, the CDR3 is TGTGCCAGCAGCTTAGTTGAGACCCAGTACTTC. Translation gives CASSLVETQYF.